This T cell receptor (beta chain) was retrieved from a study of regulatory T cells in long-lasting Graves disease. CDR1 and CDR2 from the germline V gene are SQVTM and ANQGSEA. This CDR3 is 13 amino acids long. V shed 7 bases, J shed 7 bases, and the junction held 9 bases outside the gene matches. Researchers made TCR beta libraries by using iRepertoire HTBI primers and running Arm-PCR on CDR3 regions. TCRdb re-called the multiplex PCR reads through MiXCR, storing one row per CDR3 protein. Of roughly 610,000 distinct CDR3 sequences listed, about 15% are singletons. The time point here: newly diagnosed GD, antithyroid drugs for less than 3 months. The TCR library was prepared using RNA isolated from PBMCs. Collection of peripheral blood (approximately 9 milliliters) was done using EDTA tubes. Separately, the same data were catalogued under a study of T cells in Graves' hyperthyroidism and ophthalmopathy. That source adds: Graves' hyperthyroidism was deemed stable given no ophthalmopathy progression within 18 months. RT-PCR in the first round (using the HTBI primer set) targeted the TCR CDR3. Median prediction lead before ophthalmopathy onset was six to eight months with the model.

This receptor was identified in a woman in her 30s with Graves disease. V usage is TRBV29-1 and J usage is TRBJ1-4, with TRBD1 matching over 7 bases. The sequencing used peripheral blood mononuclear cells (PBMCs), collected at new diagnosis, from a patient treated with antithyroid drugs. The DNA of the CDR3 is TGCAGCGCCCGACAGGGAGTGAGTGAAAAACTGTTTTTT. This sequence encodes CSARQGVSEKLFF.